This T cell receptor (beta chain) is from a study of cytomegalovirus exposure and HLA in healthy donors. On the study more broadly: For the 300 to 450 genotyped donors, more than 80% fell within the Caucasian-associated ancestry cluster. General observations from the study: In a later analysis, HLA-associated TCR beta chains were more clonally expanded than equally common others. When presence/absence was analysed, sequencing depth was taken to be roughly uniform across donors. The authors considered a cluster of highly shared sequence variants likely to be a sequencing artifact.

The sample holds a few counts of this clone. Its antigen remains unknown. The germline CDR1 and CDR2 sequences are SGDLS and YYNGEE. This CDR3 spans 11 amino acids. V dropped 4 bases and J dropped 6 bases, with 5 bases sitting between them. The PCR made use of 60 Vbeta and 13 Jbeta primers. Libraries were prepared by immunoSEQ multiplex PCR; TCRdb keeps only in-frame clonotypes and omits some of them. The sample has about 140,000 clones; about four fifths are singletons. The V call is TRBV9, the J call TRBJ2-1; D is undetermined. The specimen was PBMCs. The source of this sequence is a male donor in good health and CMV-seronegative. CDR3 coding DNA: TGTGCCAGCAGCAACAGCAATGAGCAGTTCTTC. Translation gives CASSNSNEQFF.